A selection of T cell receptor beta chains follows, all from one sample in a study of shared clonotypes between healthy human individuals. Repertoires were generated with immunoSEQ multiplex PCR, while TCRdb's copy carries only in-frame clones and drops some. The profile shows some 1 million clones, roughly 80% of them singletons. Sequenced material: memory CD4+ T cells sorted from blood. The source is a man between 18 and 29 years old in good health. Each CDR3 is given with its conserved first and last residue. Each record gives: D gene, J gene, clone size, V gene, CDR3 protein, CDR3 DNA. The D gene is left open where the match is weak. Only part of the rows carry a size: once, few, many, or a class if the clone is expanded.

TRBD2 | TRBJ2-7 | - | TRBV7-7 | CASSAGLAGESYEQYF | TGTGCTAGCAGCGCCGGACTAGCGGGAGAGTCCTACGAGCAGTACTTC
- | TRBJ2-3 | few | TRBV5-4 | CASSLGGAEADTQYF | TGTGCCAGCAGCTTGGGGGGGGCGGAGGCAGATACGCAGTATTTT
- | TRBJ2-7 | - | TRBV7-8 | CASSQVGTQNEQYF | TGTGCCAGCAGCCAAGTTGGGACTCAGAACGAGCAGTACTTC
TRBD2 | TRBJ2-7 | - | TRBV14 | CASSAGLVGPYEQYF | TGTGCCAGCAGCGCAGGACTAGTAGGACCCTACGAGCAGTACTTC
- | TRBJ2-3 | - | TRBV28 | CASSSQGPHTDTQYF | TGTGCCAGCAGTTCCCAGGGCCCGCACACAGATACGCAGTATTTT
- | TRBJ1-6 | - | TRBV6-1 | CASSESIYNSPLHF | TGTGCCAGCAGTGAATCAATTTATAATTCACCCCTCCACTTT
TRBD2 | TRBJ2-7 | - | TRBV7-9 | CASSPTPLSGRGRSYEQYF | TGTGCCAGCAGCCCAACCCCCCTTAGCGGGAGGGGCCGCTCCTACGAGCAGTACTTC
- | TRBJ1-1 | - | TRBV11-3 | CASSLVRGTEAFF | TGTGCCAGCAGCTTAGTTCGGGGCACTGAAGCTTTCTTT
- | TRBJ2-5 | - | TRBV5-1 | CASSLGIGHETQYF | TGCGCCAGCAGCTTGGGCATCGGCCATGAGACCCAGTACTTC
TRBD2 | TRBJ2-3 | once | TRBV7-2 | CASSLERTSGSTDTQYF | TGTGCCAGCAGCTTAGAGCGGACTAGCGGATCCACAGATACGCAGTATTTT
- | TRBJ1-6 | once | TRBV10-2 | CASSVKAGESPLHF | TGCGCCAGCAGTGTTAAGGCTGGGGAATCACCCCTCCACTTT
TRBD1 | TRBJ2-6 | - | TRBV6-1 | CASSEVDRGAGANVLTF | TGTGCCAGCAGTGAAGTGGACAGGGGGGCTGGGGCCAACGTCCTGACTTTC
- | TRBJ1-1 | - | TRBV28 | CASSLPGAARNTEAFF | TGTGCCAGCAGTTTACCCGGGGCGGCTAGGAACACTGAAGCTTTCTTT
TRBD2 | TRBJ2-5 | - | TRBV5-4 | CASSPQTSGRRETQYF | TGTGCCAGCAGCCCCCAGACTAGCGGGAGAAGGGAGACCCAGTACTTC
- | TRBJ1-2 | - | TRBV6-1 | CASIGYREHYGYTF | TGTGCCAGCATTGGTTACAGGGAACACTATGGCTACACCTTC
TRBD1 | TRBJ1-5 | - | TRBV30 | CAWSKYPGQGGKPQHF | TGTGCCTGGAGTAAGTATCCTGGACAGGGAGGTAAGCCCCAGCATTTT
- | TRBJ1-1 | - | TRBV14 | CASSQAGEAFF | TGTGCCAGCAGCCAAGCGGGTGAAGCTTTCTTT
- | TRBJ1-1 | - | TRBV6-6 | CASSEGPRRTEAFF | TGTGCCAGCAGCGAAGGGCCCAGGCGAACTGAAGCTTTCTTT
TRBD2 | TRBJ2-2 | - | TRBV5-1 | CASSLVGGASTGELFF | TGCGCCAGCAGCTTGGTCGGGGGGGCGAGCACCGGGGAGCTGTTTTTT
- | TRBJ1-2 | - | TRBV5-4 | CASSLVYGGYGYTF | TGTGCCAGCAGCTTGGTGTACGGGGGATATGGCTACACCTTC
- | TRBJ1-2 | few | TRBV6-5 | CASRAGGTNYGYTF | TGTGCCAGCAGGGCCGGGGGAACTAACTATGGCTACACCTTC
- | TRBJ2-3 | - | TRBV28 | CASSFLDYSTDTQYF | TGTGCCAGCAGTTTTCTAGATTATAGCACAGATACGCAGTATTTT
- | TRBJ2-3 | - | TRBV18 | CASSPTGSGSTDTQYF | TGTGCCAGCTCACCGACGGGGTCGGGGTCGACAGATACGCAGTATTTT
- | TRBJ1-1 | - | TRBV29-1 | CSVEDPREFTEAFF | TGCAGCGTCGAAGATCCCAGGGAGTTCACTGAAGCTTTCTTT
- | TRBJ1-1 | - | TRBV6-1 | CASSEAGALATEAFF | TGTGCCAGCAGTGAAGCGGGAGCGTTGGCCACTGAAGCTTTCTTT
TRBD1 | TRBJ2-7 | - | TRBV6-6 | CASSYGTARYEQYF | TGTGCCAGCAGTTACGGGACAGCCCGCTACGAGCAGTACTTC
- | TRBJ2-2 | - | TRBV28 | CASSLSGQGIGGELFF | TGTGCCAGCAGTTTATCAGGGCAGGGAATAGGCGGGGAGCTGTTTTTT
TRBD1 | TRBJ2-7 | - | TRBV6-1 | CATMRTGTREQYF | TGTGCCACCATGAGGACAGGGACCCGCGAGCAGTACTTC
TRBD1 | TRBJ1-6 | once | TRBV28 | CASSLGTGDYSPLHF | TGTGCCAGCAGTTTAGGGACAGGGGACTACTCACCCCTCCACTTT
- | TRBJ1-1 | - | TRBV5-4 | CASSRERQGMNTEAFF | TGTGCCAGCAGCCGAGAGCGCCAGGGGATGAACACTGAAGCTTTCTTT
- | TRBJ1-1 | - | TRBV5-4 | CASSLGDRLNTEAFF | TGTGCCAGCAGCTTGGGAGACAGGCTGAACACTGAAGCTTTCTTT
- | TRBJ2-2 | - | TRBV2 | CASSLEEANTGELFF | TGTGCCAGCAGTTTAGAGGAAGCGAACACCGGGGAGCTGTTTTTT
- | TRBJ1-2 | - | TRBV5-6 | CASSLDGQLYGYTF | TGTGCCAGCAGCTTGGATGGGCAGCTATATGGCTACACCTTC
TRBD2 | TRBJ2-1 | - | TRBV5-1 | CASSLGTAGGSSYNEQFF | TGCGCCAGCAGCTTGGGTACTGCGGGGGGGAGCTCCTACAATGAGCAGTTCTTC
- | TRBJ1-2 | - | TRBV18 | CASSPAGRYGYTF | TGTGCCAGCTCACCTGCGGGGCGGTATGGCTACACCTTC
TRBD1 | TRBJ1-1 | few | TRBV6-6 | CASSKQGGTEAFF | TGTGCCAGCAGTAAACAGGGGGGCACTGAAGCTTTCTTT
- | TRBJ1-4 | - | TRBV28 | CASSPSGRSEKLFF | TGTGCCAGCAGCCCATCAGGGAGGAGTGAAAAACTGTTTTTT